The clone carrying this T cell receptor (beta chain) was seen only a few times. The antigen remains unidentified. Unique molecular identifiers were added to individual cDNA molecules. A single record per CDR3 protein comes from TCRdb applying MiXCR to the 5' RACE reads. This sample yields tens of thousands of distinct CDR3 sequences, of which over 7% are seen a single time; about a fifth belongs to the top ten. J was trimmed by 0 bases and V by 1 base; bases with no gene match: 10. CDR3 length: 19 residues. Looked up from germline, CDR1 is SGDLS and CDR2 is YYNGEE. The sample belongs to a study of early T cells in non-severe SARS-CoV-2 infection. For the study at large: Unsorted whole blood bulk RNA was sequenced, with unpaired chains. Overall study results and limits: VDJdb-based matching was biased toward anti-spike CD8 responses and missed private and CD4 specificities.

This clonotype was obtained from an adult who was a healthcare worker with PCR-confirmed SARS-CoV-2 infection or an uninfected control (not recorded which). V is TRBV9 and J is TRBJ2-5; 12 nucleotides agree with TRBD2. Sequenced: whole blood. The CDR3 region is CASSVSTGTSGRYQETQYF. CDR3 DNA: TGTGCCAGCAGCGTATCCACCGGGACTAGCGGGCGGTACCAAGAGACCCAGTACTTC.